The present TCR beta chain was sequenced within a study of memory CD4+ T cells and cytomegalovirus serostatus. Study-wide background: This sample comes from healthy Belgian adults, roughly nine CMV seropositive, approximately 24 seronegative. The study, taken as a whole, reports: Suggested: most of the CMV-linked TCR signature lies in CD4+ memory cells. Of 150 to 200 reported CMV TCRbeta sequences, under 70 were found in memory CD4+ repertoires.

On this clone: Its matching antigen is unknown.

Single viable CD3+CD4+CD8-CD45RO+ cells were sorted as the memory CD4+ T cells. Positive selection with CD4 microbeads enriched total CD4+ T cells. This table comes from immunoSEQ multiplex PCR, and its TCRdb copy is limited to in-frame clones, with some not included. The sample holds around 61,000 clones, about 80% seen once. With 0 bases clipped from V and 4 bases from J, the junction kept 7 bases outside the gene matches. CDR1 MNHNY and CDR2 SVGAGI come from the germline V gene (reference sequence). This CDR3 contains 16 residues. This chain uses TRBV6-6 with TRBJ2-5; TRBD2 matches at 8 bases. The sequence came from an adult in good health and CMV-seronegative. Sequenced material: memory CD4+ T cells from blood. Here the CDR3 reads CASSYSIGGGRETQYF. The DNA of the CDR3 is TGTGCCAGCAGTTACTCGATCGGCGGGGGGCGAGAGACCCAGTACTTC.